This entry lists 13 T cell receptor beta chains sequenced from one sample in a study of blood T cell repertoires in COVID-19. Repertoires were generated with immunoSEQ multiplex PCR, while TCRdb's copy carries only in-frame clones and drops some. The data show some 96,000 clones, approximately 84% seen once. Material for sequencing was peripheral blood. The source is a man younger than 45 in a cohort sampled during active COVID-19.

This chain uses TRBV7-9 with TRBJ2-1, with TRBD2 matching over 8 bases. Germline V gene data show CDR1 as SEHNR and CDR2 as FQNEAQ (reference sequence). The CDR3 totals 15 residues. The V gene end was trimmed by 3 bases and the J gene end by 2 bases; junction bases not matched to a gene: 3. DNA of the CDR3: TGTGCCAGCAGCTTCACGGGGGGGCCCTACAATGAGCAGTTCTTC. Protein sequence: CASSFTGGPYNEQFF.

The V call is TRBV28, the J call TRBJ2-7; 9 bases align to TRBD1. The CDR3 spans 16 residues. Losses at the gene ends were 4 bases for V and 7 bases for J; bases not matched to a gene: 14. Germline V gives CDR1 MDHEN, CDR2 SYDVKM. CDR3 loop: CASSSPGQGSVREQYF. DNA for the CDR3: TGTGCCAGCAGTTCTCCGGGACAGGGTTCAGTAAGGGAGCAGTACTTC.

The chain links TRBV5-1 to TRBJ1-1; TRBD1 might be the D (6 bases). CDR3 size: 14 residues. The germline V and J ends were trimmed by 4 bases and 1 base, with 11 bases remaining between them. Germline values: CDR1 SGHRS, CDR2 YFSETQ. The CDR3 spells CASSNQGTNTEAFF. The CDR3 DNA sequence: TGCGCCAGCAGCAACCAGGGGACGAACACTGAAGCTTTCTTT.

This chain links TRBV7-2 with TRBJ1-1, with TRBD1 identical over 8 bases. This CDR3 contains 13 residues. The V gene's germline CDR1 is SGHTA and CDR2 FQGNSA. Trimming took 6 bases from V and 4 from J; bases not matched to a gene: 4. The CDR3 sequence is CASRLTGGTEAFF. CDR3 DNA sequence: TGTGCCAGCAGGCTCACAGGGGGCACTGAAGCTTTCTTT.

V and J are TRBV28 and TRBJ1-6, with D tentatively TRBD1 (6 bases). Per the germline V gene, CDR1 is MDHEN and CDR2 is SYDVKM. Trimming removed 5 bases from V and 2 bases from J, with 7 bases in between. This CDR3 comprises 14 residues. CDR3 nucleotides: TGTGCCAGCAGTGGACAGACCTATAATTCACCCCTCCACTTT. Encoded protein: CASSGQTYNSPLHF.

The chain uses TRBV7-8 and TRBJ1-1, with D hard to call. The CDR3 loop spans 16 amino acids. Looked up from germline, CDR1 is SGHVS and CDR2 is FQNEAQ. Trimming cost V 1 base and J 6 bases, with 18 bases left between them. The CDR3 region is CASSLVQLRDLAEAFF. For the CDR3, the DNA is TGTGCCAGCAGCTTAGTTCAATTGAGGGATCTAGCTGAAGCTTTCTTT.

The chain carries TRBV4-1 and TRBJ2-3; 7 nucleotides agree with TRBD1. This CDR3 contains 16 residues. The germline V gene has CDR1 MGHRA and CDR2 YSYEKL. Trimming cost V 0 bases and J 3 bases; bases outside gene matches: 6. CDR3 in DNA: TGCGCCAGCAGCCAAGATCAGGGGGTGGGAACAGATACGCAGTATTTT. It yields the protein CASSQDQGVGTDTQYF.

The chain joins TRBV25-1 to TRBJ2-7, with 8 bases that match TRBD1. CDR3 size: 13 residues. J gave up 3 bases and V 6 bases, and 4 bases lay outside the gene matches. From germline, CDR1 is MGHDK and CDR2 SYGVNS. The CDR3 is CASRRDRSYEQYF. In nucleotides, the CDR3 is TGTGCCAGCAGACGGGACAGGAGCTACGAGCAGTACTTC.

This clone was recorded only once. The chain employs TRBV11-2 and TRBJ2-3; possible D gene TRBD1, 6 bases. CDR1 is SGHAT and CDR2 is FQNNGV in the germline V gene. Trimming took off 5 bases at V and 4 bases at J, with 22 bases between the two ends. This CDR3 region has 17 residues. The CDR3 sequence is CASSRPKRDKEADTQYF. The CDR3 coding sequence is TGTGCCAGCAGCCGGCCAAAACGGGACAAGGAGGCAGATACGCAGTATTTT.

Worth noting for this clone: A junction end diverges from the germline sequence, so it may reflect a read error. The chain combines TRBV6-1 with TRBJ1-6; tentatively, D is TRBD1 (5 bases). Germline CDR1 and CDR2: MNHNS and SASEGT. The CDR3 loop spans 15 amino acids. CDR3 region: CASSDGGSYDSPLHF. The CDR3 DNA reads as TGTGCCAGCAGTGATGGGGGGTCCTATGATTCACCCCTCCACTTT.

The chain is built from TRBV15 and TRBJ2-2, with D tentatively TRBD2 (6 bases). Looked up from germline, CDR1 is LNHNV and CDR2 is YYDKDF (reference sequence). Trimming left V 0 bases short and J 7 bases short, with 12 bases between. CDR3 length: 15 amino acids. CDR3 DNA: TGTGCCACCAGCAGAGATCAGGGAGGCGTCGGGGAGCTGTTTTTT. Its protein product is CATSRDQGGVGELFF.

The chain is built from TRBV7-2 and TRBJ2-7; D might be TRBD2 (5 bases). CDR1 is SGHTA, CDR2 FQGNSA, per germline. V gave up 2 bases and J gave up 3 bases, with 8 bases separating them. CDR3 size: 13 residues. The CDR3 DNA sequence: TGTGCCAGCAGCTTAAGTGGACTCTACGAGCAGTACTTC. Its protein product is CASSLSGLYEQYF.

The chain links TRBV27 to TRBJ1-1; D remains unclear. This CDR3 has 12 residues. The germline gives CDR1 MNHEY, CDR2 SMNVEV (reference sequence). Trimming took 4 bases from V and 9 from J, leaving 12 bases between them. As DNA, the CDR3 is TGTGCCAGCAGTTCCCCAGGTACCAAAGCTTTCTTT. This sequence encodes CASSSPGTKAFF.